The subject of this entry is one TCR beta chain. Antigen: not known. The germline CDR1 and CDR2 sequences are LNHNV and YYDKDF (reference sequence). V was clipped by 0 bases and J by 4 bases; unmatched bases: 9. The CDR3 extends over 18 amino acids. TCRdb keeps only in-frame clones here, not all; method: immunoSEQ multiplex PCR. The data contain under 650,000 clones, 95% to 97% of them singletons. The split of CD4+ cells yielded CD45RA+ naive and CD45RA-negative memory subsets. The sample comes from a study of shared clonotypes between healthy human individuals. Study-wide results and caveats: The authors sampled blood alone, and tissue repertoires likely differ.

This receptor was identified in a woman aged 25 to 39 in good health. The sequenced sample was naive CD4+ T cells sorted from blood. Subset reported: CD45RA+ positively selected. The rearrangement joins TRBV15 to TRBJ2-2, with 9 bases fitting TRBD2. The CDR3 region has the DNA TGTGCCACCAGCAGAGATCGAGGGCTAGCGGGGTCCACCGGGGAGCTGTTTTTT. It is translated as CATSRDRGLAGSTGELFF.